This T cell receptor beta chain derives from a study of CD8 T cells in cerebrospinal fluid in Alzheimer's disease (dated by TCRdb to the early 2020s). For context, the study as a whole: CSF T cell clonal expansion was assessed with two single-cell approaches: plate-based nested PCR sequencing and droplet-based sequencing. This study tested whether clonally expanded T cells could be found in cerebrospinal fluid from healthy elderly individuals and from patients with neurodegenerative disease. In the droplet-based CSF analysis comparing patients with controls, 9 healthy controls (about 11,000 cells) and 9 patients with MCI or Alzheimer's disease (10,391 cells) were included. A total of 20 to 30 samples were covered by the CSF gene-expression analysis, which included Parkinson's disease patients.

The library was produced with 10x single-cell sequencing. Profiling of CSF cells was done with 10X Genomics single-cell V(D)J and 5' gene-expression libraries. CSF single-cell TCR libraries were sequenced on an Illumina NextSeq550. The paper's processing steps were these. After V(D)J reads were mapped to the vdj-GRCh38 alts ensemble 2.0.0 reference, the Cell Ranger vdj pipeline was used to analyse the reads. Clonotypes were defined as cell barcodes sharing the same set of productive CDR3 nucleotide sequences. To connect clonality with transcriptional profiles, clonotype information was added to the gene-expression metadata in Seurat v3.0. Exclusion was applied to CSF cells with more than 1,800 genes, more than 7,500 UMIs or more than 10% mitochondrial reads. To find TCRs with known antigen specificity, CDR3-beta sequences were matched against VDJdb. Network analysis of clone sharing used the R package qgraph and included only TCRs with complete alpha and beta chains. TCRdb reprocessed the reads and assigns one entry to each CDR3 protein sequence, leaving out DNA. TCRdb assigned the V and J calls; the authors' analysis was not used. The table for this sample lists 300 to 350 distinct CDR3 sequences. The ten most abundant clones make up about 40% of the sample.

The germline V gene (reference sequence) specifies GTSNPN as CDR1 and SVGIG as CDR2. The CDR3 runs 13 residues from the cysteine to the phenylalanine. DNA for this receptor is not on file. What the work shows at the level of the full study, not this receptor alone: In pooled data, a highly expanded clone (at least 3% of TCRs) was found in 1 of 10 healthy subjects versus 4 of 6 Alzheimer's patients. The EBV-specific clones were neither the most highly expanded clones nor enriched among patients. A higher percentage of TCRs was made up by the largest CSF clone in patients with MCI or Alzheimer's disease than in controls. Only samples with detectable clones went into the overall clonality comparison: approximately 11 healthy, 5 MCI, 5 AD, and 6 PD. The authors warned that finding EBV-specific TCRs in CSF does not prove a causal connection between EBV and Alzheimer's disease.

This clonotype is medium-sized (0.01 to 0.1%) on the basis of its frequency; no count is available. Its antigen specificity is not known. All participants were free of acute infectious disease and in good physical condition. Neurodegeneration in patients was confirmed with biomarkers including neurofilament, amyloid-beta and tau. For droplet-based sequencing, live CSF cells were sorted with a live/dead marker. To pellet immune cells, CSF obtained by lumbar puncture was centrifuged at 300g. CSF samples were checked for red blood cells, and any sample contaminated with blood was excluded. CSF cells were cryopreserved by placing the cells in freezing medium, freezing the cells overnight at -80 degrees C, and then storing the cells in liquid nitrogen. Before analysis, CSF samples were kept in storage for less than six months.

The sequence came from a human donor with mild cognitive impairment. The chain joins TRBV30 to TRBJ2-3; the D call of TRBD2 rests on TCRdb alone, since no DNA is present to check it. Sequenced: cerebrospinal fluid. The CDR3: CAWSYGGGDTQYF.